These 2 T cell receptor beta chains share one sample of origin, sequenced in a study of blood T cells in healthy people across ages. Sample-barcoded 5' priming and a J-beta primer mix drove a second PCR of roughly 7 to 11 cycles. One entry per CDR3 protein, called by TCRdb with MiXCR from the 5' RACE reads. This table has over a million distinct CDR3 sequences, approximately 42% appearing once. Sequenced material: blood. These receptors all come from a woman younger than 30 in good health.

The chain carries TRBV6-1 and TRBJ2-1; D is perhaps TRBD1 (5 bases). Trimming pared 2 bases from V and 7 bases from J, leaving 18 bases between. Per germline, CDR1 MNHNS and CDR2 SASEGT. CDR3 length: 16 amino acids. CDR3 DNA sequence: TGTGCCAGCAGTGAACCGGTCCGCAGGGAAGGTAATGAGCAGTTCTTC. Translation: CASSEPVRREGNEQFF.

The chain is built from TRBV6-2 or TRBV6-3 and TRBJ2-3; TRBD2 matches at 11 bases. Trimming cost V 8 bases and J 6 bases; bases outside gene matches: 10. The CDR3 consists of 15 residues. Looked up from germline, CDR1 is MNHEY and CDR2 is SVGEGT. The CDR3 loop reads CASCTSGSSADTQYF. For the CDR3, the DNA is TGTGCCAGCTGTACTAGCGGGAGCTCGGCGGATACGCAGTATTTT.